A selection of T cell receptor beta chains follows, all from one sample in a study of shared clonotypes between healthy human individuals. The table came from immunoSEQ multiplex PCR; TCRdb's copy has only in-frame clones and leaves some out. The table has 2 million to 2.5 million clones, just over 90% seen once. Sample: naive CD4+ T cells from PBMCs. All receptors come from a young man in good health. Some clones in this sample may be carry-over from other donors' samples. CDR3s include the opening cysteine and the closing phenylalanine or tryptophan. A D gene is named only where the DNA matches it firmly. Not every row has a clone size; where given, it reads once, few, many or a size class.

size	V	J	D	CDR3	DNA
NA	TRBV20-1	TRBJ2-1	NA	CSARLEYEQFF	TGCAGTGCTAGATTAGAGTATGAGCAGTTCTTC
NA	TRBV5-1	TRBJ1-4	TRBD1	CASSSQTGGGEKLFF	TGCGCCAGCAGCTCGCAGACAGGGGGAGGTGAAAAACTGTTTTTT
NA	TRBV10-3	TRBJ1-1	TRBD1	CAIRSGTANTEAFF	TGTGCCATCAGGTCCGGGACAGCGAACACTGAAGCTTTCTTT
NA	TRBV5-6	TRBJ1-5	NA	CASSPGRGNQPQHF	TGTGCCAGCAGCCCGGGGAGGGGCAATCAGCCCCAGCATTTT
NA	TRBV2	TRBJ1-1	TRBD1	CASSPAQGGTEAFF	TGTGCCAGCTCCCCGGCACAGGGGGGCACTGAAGCTTTCTTT
NA	TRBV29-1	TRBJ2-3	TRBD1	CSVQMTGTADTQYF	TGCAGCGTTCAAATGACCGGGACAGCTGATACGCAGTATTTT
NA	TRBV11-2	TRBJ1-2	TRBD1	CASSSGQVAF	TGTGCCAGCAGTTCGGGACAGGTCGCCTTC
NA	TRBV27	TRBJ1-1	TRBD1	CASSRTGGFLEAFF	TGTGCCAGCAGTAGGACAGGGGGCTTCTTGGAAGCTTTCTTT
NA	TRBV21-1	TRBJ2-7	NA	CASKGTAYEQYF	TGTGCCAGTAAAGGGACAGCCTACGAGCAGTACTTC
NA	TRBV6-1	TRBJ1-5	NA	CASSAGVGQPQHF	TGTGCCAGCAGCGCAGGGGTTGGACAGCCCCAGCATTTT
NA	TRBV7-9	TRBJ2-2	NA	CASRGAPNTGELFF	TGTGCCAGCAGGGGTGCTCCGAACACCGGGGAGCTGTTTTTT
NA	TRBV7-3	TRBJ2-2	TRBD1	CASSSRQGTTGELFF	TGTGCCAGCAGCTCCCGACAGGGTACGACCGGGGAGCTGTTTTTT
once	TRBV7-2	TRBJ2-7	TRBD2	CASSLDSGNYEQYF	TGTGCCAGCAGCTTAGATAGCGGGAACTACGAGCAGTACTTC
NA	TRBV28	TRBJ2-7	NA	CASTSGARYEQYF	TGTGCCAGCACCTCAGGGGCCCGATACGAGCAGTACTTC
NA	TRBV15	TRBJ2-7	NA	CATSRDPREDSAAQYF	TGTGCCACCAGCAGAGATCCGCGGGAAGATTCGGCAGCGCAGTACTTC
NA	TRBV10-3	TRBJ2-3	TRBD1	CAISPGQGRADTQYF	TGTGCCATCAGTCCCGGACAGGGGAGGGCAGATACGCAGTATTTT
NA	TRBV7-9	TRBJ2-1	TRBD1	CASSPPGQDPYNEQFF	TGTGCCAGCAGCCCCCCGGGACAGGACCCCTACAATGAGCAGTTCTTC
NA	TRBV6-5	TRBJ1-4	TRBD1	CASRTGTAREKLFF	TGTGCCAGCAGGACCGGGACAGCGAGGGAAAAACTGTTTTTT
NA	TRBV19	TRBJ2-1	TRBD2	CASNSGNSYNEQFF	TGTGCCAGCAATAGCGGGAACTCCTACAATGAGCAGTTCTTC
NA	TRBV19	TRBJ2-6	NA	CACRDTRASGANVLTF	TGTGCCTGCCGGGACACGAGGGCCTCTGGGGCCAACGTCCTGACTTTC
once	TRBV30	TRBJ1-4	TRBD1	CAWRRQGNEKLFF	TGTGCCTGGAGACGACAGGGGAACGAAAAACTGTTTTTT
NA	TRBV7-7	TRBJ2-1	TRBD2	CASSTRAGAGNEQFF	TGTGCCAGCAGCACCCGAGCGGGAGCAGGCAATGAGCAGTTCTTC
NA	TRBV10-1	TRBJ2-7	TRBD2	CARRGLAGYEQYF	TGCGCCAGAAGAGGACTAGCGGGATACGAGCAGTACTTC
NA	TRBV28	TRBJ1-2	TRBD1	CASSAGQGSYGYTF	TGTGCCAGCAGCGCCGGACAGGGCAGCTATGGCTACACCTTC
NA	TRBV30	TRBJ2-1	NA	CAWSSPRNEQFF	TGTGCCTGGAGTTCCCCTAGAAATGAGCAGTTCTTC
NA	TRBV28	TRBJ1-6	NA	CASRLQDSPLHF	TGTGCCAGCAGACTCCAGGATTCACCCCTCCACTTT
NA	TRBV27	TRBJ2-3	NA	CASRSVMRGRTDTQYF	TGTGCCAGCAGGTCAGTGATGAGGGGCCGCACAGATACGCAGTATTTT
NA	TRBV6-1	TRBJ1-2	NA	CASSPFVGFGYTF	TGTGCCAGCAGTCCCTTCGTAGGATTCGGCTACACCTTC
NA	TRBV6-6	TRBJ2-1	TRBD2	CASSYDSGSYNEQFF	TGTGCCAGCAGTTACGATAGCGGGAGTTACAATGAGCAGTTCTTC
once	TRBV7-9	TRBJ2-7	TRBD2	CASGSGNVYEQYF	TGTGCCAGCGGAAGCGGGAACGTATACGAGCAGTACTTC
NA	TRBV9	TRBJ1-2	NA	CASSVEGAHYGYTF	TGTGCCAGCAGCGTAGAGGGAGCCCACTATGGCTACACCTTC
NA	TRBV7-3	TRBJ1-3	NA	CASSLTPGNTIYF	TGTGCCAGCAGCTTAACGCCTGGGAACACCATATATTTT
NA	TRBV14	TRBJ2-7	TRBD2	CASSQTSGSGYEQYF	TGTGCCAGCAGCCAAACTAGCGGGAGTGGGTACGAGCAGTACTTC
NA	TRBV18	TRBJ2-7	NA	CASSPGAGHYEQYF	TGTGCCAGCTCCCCCGGGGCCGGGCACTACGAGCAGTACTTC
NA	TRBV11-2	TRBJ2-1	NA	CASSLDQDPRPSNEQFF	TGTGCCAGCAGCTTAGACCAAGACCCTCGTCCCTCCAATGAGCAGTTCTTC
NA	TRBV11-2	TRBJ2-7	NA	CASSFSLQNYEQYF	TGTGCCAGCAGCTTCAGCCTACAAAACTACGAGCAGTACTTC
NA	TRBV11-3	TRBJ1-1	NA	CASSWTGNTEAFF	TGTGCCAGCAGCTGGACGGGGAACACTGAAGCTTTCTTT
NA	TRBV7-9	TRBJ2-7	TRBD1	CASRPQGASGLEQYF	TGTGCCAGCAGGCCGCAGGGGGCGTCGGGATTGGAGCAGTACTTC
NA	TRBV28	TRBJ2-5	TRBD2	CASGSGTSKETQYF	TGTGCCAGCGGATCCGGGACTAGCAAAGAGACCCAGTACTTC
few	TRBV28	TRBJ1-5	NA	CASSLDQPQHF	TGTGCCAGCAGTCTTGATCAGCCCCAGCATTTT
NA	TRBV6-5	TRBJ2-1	NA	CASSYRRQTYNEQFF	TGTGCCAGCAGTTACCGACGGCAGACCTACAATGAGCAGTTCTTC
NA	TRBV5-6	TRBJ2-5	NA	CASSLAATEETQYF	TGTGCCAGCAGCTTGGCCGCCACCGAGGAGACCCAGTACTTC
NA	TRBV27	TRBJ2-2	TRBD1	CASRQTGTGGPGELFF	TGTGCCAGCAGGCAAACCGGGACAGGGGGCCCCGGGGAGCTGTTTTTT
NA	TRBV13	TRBJ2-5	TRBD2	CASSQGLAVQETQYF	TGTGCCAGCAGCCAGGGACTAGCGGTACAAGAGACCCAGTACTTC
NA	TRBV10-3	TRBJ2-3	NA	CAISGISVTQYF	TGTGCCATCAGTGGTATTTCAGTTACGCAGTATTTT
NA	TRBV19	TRBJ2-5	TRBD2	CASSIGLAGAETQYF	TGTGCCAGTAGTATAGGGCTAGCGGGAGCGGAGACCCAGTACTTC
NA	TRBV5-1	TRBJ2-5	NA	CASSTGSSETQYF	TGCGCCAGCAGTACAGGGTCCTCAGAGACCCAGTACTTC
NA	TRBV19	TRBJ1-2	NA	CASSIPGEEYYGYTF	TGTGCCAGTAGTATCCCGGGGGAGGAGTACTATGGCTACACCTTC
NA	TRBV2	TRBJ2-7	NA	CASNGPVYEQYF	TGTGCCAGCAATGGACCGGTCTACGAGCAGTACTTC